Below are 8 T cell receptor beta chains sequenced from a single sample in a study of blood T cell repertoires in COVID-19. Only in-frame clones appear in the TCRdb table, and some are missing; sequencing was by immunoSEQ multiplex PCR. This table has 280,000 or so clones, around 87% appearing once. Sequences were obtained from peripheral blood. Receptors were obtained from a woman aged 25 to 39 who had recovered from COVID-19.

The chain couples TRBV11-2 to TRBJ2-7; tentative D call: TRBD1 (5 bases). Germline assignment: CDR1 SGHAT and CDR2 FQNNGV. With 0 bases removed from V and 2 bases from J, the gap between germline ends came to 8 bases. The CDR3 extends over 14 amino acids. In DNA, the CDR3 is TGTGCCAGCAGCTTAGATACGACAGCCTACGAGCAGTACTTC. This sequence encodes CASSLDTTAYEQYF. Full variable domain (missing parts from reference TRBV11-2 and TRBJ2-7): EAGVAQSPRYKIIEKRQSVAFWCNPISGHATLYWYQQILGQGPKLLIQFQNNGVVDDSQLPKDRFSAERLKGVDSTLKIQPAKLEDSAVYLCASSLDTTAYEQYFGPGTRLTVT.

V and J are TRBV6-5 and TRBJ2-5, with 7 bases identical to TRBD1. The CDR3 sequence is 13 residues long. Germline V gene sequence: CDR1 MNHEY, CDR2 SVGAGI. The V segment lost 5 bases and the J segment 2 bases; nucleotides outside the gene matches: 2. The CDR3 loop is CASSRDRQETQYF. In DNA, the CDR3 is TGTGCCAGCAGTCGGGACAGACAAGAGACCCAGTACTTC.

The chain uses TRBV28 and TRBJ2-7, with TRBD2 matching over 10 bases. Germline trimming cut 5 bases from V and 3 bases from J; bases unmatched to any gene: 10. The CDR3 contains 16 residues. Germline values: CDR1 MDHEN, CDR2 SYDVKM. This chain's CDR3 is CASSPAELAGNYEQYF. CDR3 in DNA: TGTGCCAGCAGTCCCGCTGAACTAGCGGGGAACTACGAGCAGTACTTC.

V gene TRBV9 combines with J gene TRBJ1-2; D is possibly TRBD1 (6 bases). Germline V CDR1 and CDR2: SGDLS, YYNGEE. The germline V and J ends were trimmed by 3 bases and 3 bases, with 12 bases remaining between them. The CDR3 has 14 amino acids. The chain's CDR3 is CASSAGVRDYGYTF. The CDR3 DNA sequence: TGTGCCAGCAGCGCAGGGGTGAGGGACTATGGCTACACCTTC. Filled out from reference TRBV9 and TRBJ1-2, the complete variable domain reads DSGVTQTPKHLITATGQRVTLRCSPRSGDLSVYWYQQSLDQGLQFLIQYYNGEERAKGNILERFSAQQFPDLHSELNLSSLELGDSALYFCASSAGVRDYGYTFGSGTRLTVV.

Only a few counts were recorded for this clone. The CDR3 nucleotides are TGTGCCAGCTCACCATCTACTAGCGGAAAGAACACCGGGGAGCTGTTTTTT. This gives the protein CASSPSTSGKNTGELFF. This chain connects TRBV18 to TRBJ2-2, with TRBD2 matching 8 bases. Germline V gene sequence: CDR1 KGHSH, CDR2 LQKENI. J lost 1 base, V lost 2 bases, and 6 bases had no gene match. This CDR3 has 17 residues.

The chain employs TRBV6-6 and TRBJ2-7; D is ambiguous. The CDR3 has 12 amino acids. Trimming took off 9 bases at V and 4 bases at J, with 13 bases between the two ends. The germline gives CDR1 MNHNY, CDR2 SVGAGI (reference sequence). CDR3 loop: CASGPGLYEQYF. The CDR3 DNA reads TGTGCCAGTGGTCCGGGTTTGTACGAGCAGTACTTC.

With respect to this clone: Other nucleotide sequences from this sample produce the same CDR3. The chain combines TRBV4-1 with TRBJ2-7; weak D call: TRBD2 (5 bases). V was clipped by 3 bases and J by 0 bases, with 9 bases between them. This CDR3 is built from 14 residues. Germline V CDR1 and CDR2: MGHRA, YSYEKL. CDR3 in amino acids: CASSQGAGSYEQYF. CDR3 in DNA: TGCGCCAGCAGCCAGGGAGCTGGCTCCTACGAGCAGTACTTC.

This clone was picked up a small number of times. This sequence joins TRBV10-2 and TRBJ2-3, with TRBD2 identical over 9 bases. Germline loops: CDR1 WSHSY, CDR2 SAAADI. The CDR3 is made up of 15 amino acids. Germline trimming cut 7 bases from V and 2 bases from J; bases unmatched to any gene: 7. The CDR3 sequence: CASITSGLPTDTQYF. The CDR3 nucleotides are TGCGCCAGCATAACTAGCGGGTTGCCCACAGATACGCAGTATTTT.